Listed below are T cell receptor beta chains from one sample, sequenced in a study of T cells in Graves' hyperthyroidism and ophthalmopathy. Using its own MiXCR run on the multiplex PCR reads, TCRdb lists one record per CDR3 protein. The sample records fewer than 750,000 distinct CDR3 sequences, roughly 14% being singletons. Sequenced: blood. These receptors originate from a woman between 40 and 55 years old with Graves' ophthalmopathy. Both conserved end residues are part of each CDR3. D genes are given only for firm matches. Size values are once, few and many counts, or a class for expanded clones, and some rows have none.

D gene	clone size	J gene	V gene	CDR3 DNA	CDR3 protein
-	-	TRBJ1-1	TRBV3-1	TGTGCCAGCAGCCAAGCACCCGGGAGGAACACTGAAGCTTTCTTT	CASSQAPGRNTEAFF
TRBD2	-	TRBJ2-7	TRBV6-2/TRBV6-3	TGTGCCAGCAGAGACGAAACTAGCGGGAGTGGTGAGCAGTACTTC	CASRDETSGSGEQYF
TRBD1	-	TRBJ1-5	TRBV18	TGTGCCAGCTCACCGGGGACAGGGAATGTTCAGCCCCAGCATTTT	CASSPGTGNVQPQHF
-	many	TRBJ1-5	TRBV20-1	TGCAGTGCCTGGAGGGGCTTCAGCAATCAGCCCCAGCATTTT	CSAWRGFSNQPQHF
-	-	TRBJ1-3	TRBV14	TGTGCCAGCAGCCATGACAGGTTGGGAGGAAACACCATATATTTT	CASSHDRLGGNTIYF
TRBD1	many	TRBJ1-2	TRBV18	TGTGCCAGTGGACAGGAAAGCTATGGCTACACCTTC	CASGQESYGYTF
TRBD1	many	TRBJ2-7	TRBV12-3/TRBV12-4	TGTGCCAGCCGAGGACAGGGTGTCTCCGAGCAGTACTTC	CASRGQGVSEQYF
-	-	TRBJ2-2	TRBV5-1	TGCGCCAGCAGCTTGGCGGGGGCGCGGAACACCGGGGAGCTGTTTTTT	CASSLAGARNTGELFF
TRBD1	many	TRBJ2-2	TRBV24-1	TGTGCCACCAGTCGGGGACAGCACCAAACGAACACCGGGGAGCTGTTTTTT	CATSRGQHQTNTGELFF
-	many	TRBJ2-7	TRBV7-9	TGTGCCAGCAGCTCGACAGAGGCCGTAACCTACGAGCAGTACTTC	CASSSTEAVTYEQYF
-	many	TRBJ2-7	TRBV19	TGTGCCAGTAGTATCGCGGGGCAGGGCCACGAGCAGTACTTC	CASSIAGQGHEQYF
-	many	TRBJ2-7	TRBV5-1	TGCGCCAGCAGCTTGGGCTTCTCAGCCTACGAGCAGTACTTC	CASSLGFSAYEQYF
TRBD2	-	TRBJ2-7	TRBV6-5	TGTGCCAGCAGTTACTCGCCGACCGGACTAGCGGGAGCCGAGCAGTACTTC	CASSYSPTGLAGAEQYF
-	many	TRBJ2-7	TRBV11-2	TGTGCCAGCAGCTGGCCGGGACCAGCCTACGAGCAGTACTTC	CASSWPGPAYEQYF
-	many	TRBJ1-1	TRBV28	TGTGCCAGCAGTTCAATCCTGAACACTGAAGCTTTCTTT	CASSSILNTEAFF
-	many	TRBJ2-5	TRBV11-2	TGTGCCAGCAGCTTAGTTGTCCGGCAGTACCAAGAGACCCAGTACTTC	CASSLVVRQYQETQYF
-	many	TRBJ2-5	TRBV24-1	TGTGCCACCAGTGAGTCCCGGGAGCCGGAGACCCAGTACTTC	CATSESREPETQYF
TRBD2	many	TRBJ2-7	TRBV7-2	TGTGCCAGCAGCTTAGAATCGGCGGGAGAATACGAGCAGTACTTC	CASSLESAGEYEQYF
-	many	TRBJ1-3	TRBV12-3/TRBV12-4	TGTGCCAGCAGTAGGGGGAGGACTGGAAACACCATATATTTT	CASSRGRTGNTIYF
TRBD2	many	TRBJ2-2	TRBV7-3	TGTGCCAGCAGCTTAACGCCAGCGGGAGGGCCGGGGGAGCTGTTTTTT	CASSLTPAGGPGELFF
-	many	TRBJ2-2	TRBV12-5	TGTGCTAGTGGTTCATCCAGGGCCCGCGACACCGGGGAGCTGTTTTTT	CASGSSRARDTGELFF
TRBD1	-	TRBJ1-1	TRBV11-1	TGTACCAGCAGCCCAGCGGGGACAGCCAAGAACACTGAAGCTTTCTTT	CTSSPAGTAKNTEAFF
-	few	TRBJ1-2	TRBV10-3	TGTGCCATCAGTGCGGGGAACGGTGGCTACACCTTC	CAISAGNGGYTF
TRBD1	few	TRBJ2-1	TRBV9	TGTGCCAGCAGCGCAGGGGGTAACCCCTACAATGAGCAGTTCTTC	CASSAGGNPYNEQFF
TRBD1	-	TRBJ2-7	TRBV28	TGTGCCAGCAGTTTATCGCGGACAGGGCCCTCGGGCTCCTACGAGCAGTACTTC	CASSLSRTGPSGSYEQYF
TRBD1	many	TRBJ1-5	TRBV28	TGTGCCAGCAGACGTCTCGGGACAGCGAACAATCAGCCCCAGCATTTT	CASRRLGTANNQPQHF
TRBD2	many	TRBJ2-7	TRBV20-1	TGCAGTGCGTATGGACTAGCAGGCGCCTACGAGCAGTACTTC	CSAYGLAGAYEQYF
TRBD2	few	TRBJ2-7	TRBV20-1	TGCAGTGCTAGAGATTCGGCCCTGACTAGCGGGAGCTCCTACGAGCAGTACTTC	CSARDSALTSGSSYEQYF
TRBD2	many	TRBJ2-7	TRBV20-1	TGCAGTGCTAGAGCGCTAGCGGGAGCTTACGAGCAGTACTTC	CSARALAGAYEQYF
-	-	TRBJ2-7	TRBV30	TGTGCCTGGAAAGGGAGCTCCTACGAGCAGTACTTC	CAWKGSSYEQYF
-	many	TRBJ2-7	TRBV6-1	TGTGCCAGCAGTGGGACAGTGCGGTACGAGCAGTACTTC	CASSGTVRYEQYF
-	many	TRBJ1-5	TRBV19	TGTGCCAGTAGTAACAAGATCCCAGGACAGACTTATAGCAATCAGCCCCAGCATTTT	CASSNKIPGQTYSNQPQHF
-	many	TRBJ2-7	TRBV11-1	TGTGCCAGCAGCGGACAGTCCAGCTCCTACGAGCAGTACTTC	CASSGQSSSYEQYF
TRBD2	many	TRBJ2-2	TRBV6-2/TRBV6-3	TGTGCCAGCAGGATCCCCGGGACTAGCGGGAGGACGGGCGGGGAGCTGTTTTTT	CASRIPGTSGRTGGELFF
-	many	TRBJ1-3	TRBV10-3	TGTGCCATCAGTTTCACCGACTCTGGAAACACCATATATTTT	CAISFTDSGNTIYF
TRBD1	many	TRBJ2-5	TRBV28	TGTGCCAGCAGCCCCGGGACAGGGGGCCACGGAGAGACCCAGTACTTC	CASSPGTGGHGETQYF
-	many	TRBJ1-2	TRBV7-3	TGTGCCAGCAGCTTATATCCCGGAGAATATGGCTACACCTTC	CASSLYPGEYGYTF
-	-	TRBJ1-2	TRBV20-1	TGCAGTGCGGATGACTCCCGCGACACTGTTAACTATGGCTACACCTTC	CSADDSRDTVNYGYTF
TRBD1	few	TRBJ1-1	TRBV11-1	TGTGCCAGCAGCCATCTCGAACAGGGGGCCTCCGCTGAAGCTTTCTTT	CASSHLEQGASAEAFF
-	many	TRBJ2-7	TRBV7-9	TGTGCCAGCAGCCCAGAAGGGAAGAGCTCCTACGAGCAGTACTTC	CASSPEGKSSYEQYF
-	-	TRBJ2-7	TRBV7-6	TGTGCCAGCAGCGAACTAGCACAGAACGCCTACGAGCAGTACTTC	CASSELAQNAYEQYF
-	many	TRBJ2-5	TRBV15	TGTGCCACCACCTCAGACCGGGCCCCATTCCGGACCCAGTACTTC	CATTSDRAPFRTQYF
-	-	TRBJ2-7	TRBV4-1	TGCGCCAGCAGCCGAGACTATTACTCCTACGAGCAGTACTTC	CASSRDYYSYEQYF
-	many	TRBJ2-5	TRBV7-9	TGTGCCAGCAGCCTACTAGCTGAAGGGACCCAGTACTTC	CASSLLAEGTQYF
-	-	TRBJ2-2	TRBV4-1	TGCGCCAGCAGCCCGAAGACATATAGACAGGCAAGGTGGGAGCTGTTTTTT	CASSPKTYRQARWELFF
TRBD1	-	TRBJ2-5	TRBV7-2	TGTGCCAGCAGCACCGGACAGGTCCAAGAGACCCAGTACTTC	CASSTGQVQETQYF
-	many	TRBJ1-2	TRBV6-6	TGTGCCAGCAGTTACTGGGGGGGCGGCAAAACGGACTATGGCTACACCTTC	CASSYWGGGKTDYGYTF
-	many	TRBJ1-5	TRBV12-3/TRBV12-4	TGTGCCAGCAGTTGGGTGGCTCAGCCCCAGCATTTT	CASSWVAQPQHF
TRBD2	many	TRBJ2-5	TRBV20-1	TGCAGTGCTCTAGCGGGAGTGGGGTGGGAGACCCAGTACTTC	CSALAGVGWETQYF
TRBD1	many	TRBJ1-1	TRBV29-1	TGCAGCGTCGGACAGGGTAACACTGAAGCTTTCTTT	CSVGQGNTEAFF
-	many	TRBJ2-7	TRBV12-3/TRBV12-4	TGTGCCAGCAGCCCATCTTCCAGGGCTTCCGAGCAGTACTTC	CASSPSSRASEQYF
-	-	TRBJ1-1	TRBV15	TGTGCCACCAGCTTACCCTCAAGGGTCACTGAAGCTTTCTTT	CATSLPSRVTEAFF
-	many	TRBJ2-5	TRBV4-1	TGCGCCAGCAGCCAAGATTCATCGGACACCATGGTTAGGACGGAGACCCAGTACTTC	CASSQDSSDTMVRTETQYF
-	many	TRBJ1-1	TRBV30	TGTGCCTGGAGTGTACAGGATAACACTGAAGCTTTCTTT	CAWSVQDNTEAFF
TRBD2	-	TRBJ2-7	TRBV29-1	TGCAGCGTTACTAGCGGGGGTTCCTACGAGCAGTACTTC	CSVTSGGSYEQYF
-	once	TRBJ1-3	TRBV18	TGTGCCAGCTCACCACAAACGGCCTCTGGAAACACCATATATTTT	CASSPQTASGNTIYF
TRBD1	few	TRBJ1-2	TRBV30	TGTGCCTGGGGGGGCCGCGGGACAGGGGGCGAGATCGCCTTC	CAWGGRGTGGEIAF